This is a list of T cell receptor beta chains from one sample in a study of shared clonotypes between healthy human individuals. Sequenced by immunoSEQ multiplex PCR; TCRdb stores in-frame clones only, minus some. Altogether about 2.2 million clones are present, about 93% being singletons, with the ten largest covering under 2%. Specimen: naive CD8+ T cells from PBMCs. Every receptor here comes from a man aged 18-30 years in good health. Some clones in this sample may be carry-over from other donors' samples. The CDR3 runs from the conserved cysteine through the conserved F or W.

V gene,CDR3 length,CDR3 protein
TRBV10-3,14,CAISETLRVEGYTF
TRBV7-9,13,CASSLGAGNEQFF
TRBV11-2,15,CASSLDSGDLLGYTF
TRBV4-1,13,CASSHRHPYEQYF
TRBV9,14,CASSVASINTEAFF
TRBV6-1,13,CASSPTEFYGYTF
TRBV5-1,16,CASSWGTSRRTDTQYF
TRBV28,15,CASSLQIRGREKLFF
TRBV27,14,CASSFGIAGAPWYF
TRBV6-4,16,CASSEELAGFYNEQFF
TRBV19,15,CASSTYLAVAYEQYF
TRBV28,14,CASKGHENTGELFF
TRBV5-1,19,CASSFWGRRSTVQGETQYF
TRBV7-8,14,CASSFSVGPYGYTF
TRBV29-1,11,CSVDEYNEQFF
TRBV27,13,CASSLAGADTQYF
TRBV29-1,12,CSALAGRGEAFF
TRBV5-1,14,CASFEGEYTGELFF
TRBV28,14,CASSAGLAYNEQFF
TRBV9,16,CASSVGQVPPYNEQFF
TRBV5-1,12,CASTSYQETQYF
TRBV28,13,CASGRDTSYEQYF
TRBV7-9,15,CASSLLGGVNTEAFF
TRBV9,15,CASSVVGGAYNEQFF
TRBV6-6,16,CASSSDDRPYQETQYF
TRBV6-5,16,CASSYSTGGGDSPLHF
TRBV4-1,14,CASSQGTLANEQFF
TRBV27,13,CASSPGLHYEQYF
TRBV5-6,16,CASSLRGVGGYNEQFF
TRBV5-1,15,CASSPRLAGTDTQYF